The next 25 T cell receptor beta chains were all read from a single sample in a study of T cell changes during pregnancy in multiple sclerosis. Profiling relied on immunoSEQ multiplex PCR, and the TCRdb table lists in-frame clones only, not all of them. Here the sample spans 55,000 to 70,000 clones, approximately 91% being singletons. The specimen comprised peripheral blood, sampled after pregnancy. These TCRs come from a female donor with multiple sclerosis, enrolled in a pregnancy study.

The J gene is TRBJ1-3, the V gene TRBV6-5, with no clear D. The CDR3 totals 15 residues. Germline lookup yields CDR1 MNHEY and CDR2 SVGAGI. V gave up 8 bases and J gave up 0 bases, with 14 bases separating them. The CDR3 coding sequence is TGTGCCAGCCACACCTGGTCCTTCTCTGGAAACACCATATATTTT. Translating gives CASHTWSFSGNTIYF.

The chain uses TRBV6-6 and TRBJ2-1; D is undetermined. Germline V lookup: CDR1 MNHNY, CDR2 SVGAGI (reference sequence). The CDR3 totals 11 residues. Between the trimmed V and J ends, which lost 0 bases and 9 bases, there was a span of 3 bases. This CDR3 reads CASSYSFEQFF. In nucleotides, the CDR3 is TGTGCCAGCAGTTACTCCTTTGAGCAGTTCTTC.

V gene TRBV18 combines with J gene TRBJ1-1; TRBD1 aligns across 9 bases. The CDR3 is 15 amino acids. CDR1 is KGHSH and CDR2 is LQKENI in the germline V gene. The V and J ends lost 0 bases and 13 bases, in that order; junction bases with no gene match: 12. Written as DNA, the CDR3 is TGTGCCAGCTCACCACCGTCGGGACAGGGTGGGAAGGTTTTCTTT. It codes for CASSPPSGQGGKVFF.

This clone was detected a few times. The V gene is TRBV7-9, the J gene TRBJ2-7; the D is unclear. The CDR3 spans 11 residues. The germline V gene encodes CDR1 SEHNR and CDR2 FQNEAQ (reference sequence). Trimming took off 4 bases at V and 2 bases at J, with 3 bases between the two ends. The CDR3 region has the DNA TGTGCCAGCAGCTCCACCTACGAGCAGTACTTC. This sequence encodes CASSSTYEQYF.

The chain uses TRBV18 and TRBJ1-2; D is unclear. Germline assignment: CDR1 KGHSH and CDR2 LQKENI. Trimming shortened V by 6 bases and J by 6 bases, and 20 bases separated the two germline ends. This CDR3 is built from 15 residues. CDR3 sequence reads: CASSALGEPVHGYTF. The DNA of the CDR3 is TGTGCCAGCTCGGCCCTCGGGGAACCGGTTCATGGCTACACCTTC.

The rearrangement uses TRBV2 and TRBJ2-7; 9 bases align to TRBD1. The germline V gene has CDR1 SNHLY and CDR2 FYNNEI. V was pared by 7 bases and J by 3 bases, with 7 bases of the junction left unmatched. This CDR3 spans 14 amino acids. CDR3 region: CASTIQGAGYEQYF. CDR3 in DNA: TGTGCCAGCACCATACAGGGGGCCGGCTACGAGCAGTACTTC. The whole variable domain, remainder taken from reference TRBV2 and TRBJ2-7, is EPEVTQTPSHQVTQMGQEVILRCVPISNHLYFYWYRQILGQKVEFLVSFYNNEISEKSEIFDDQFSVERPDGSNFTLKIRSTKLEDSAMYFCASTIQGAGYEQYFGPGTRLTVT.

The rearrangement uses TRBV6-6 and TRBJ1-6; the D is unclear. Germline values: CDR1 MNHNY, CDR2 SVGAGI (reference sequence). The V end was cut by 5 bases, the J end by 8 bases, with 16 bases between. This CDR3 is 15 amino acids long. The CDR3 is CASSPGGFGDSPLHF. The CDR3 bases are TGTGCCAGCAGTCCCGGCGGCTTCGGAGATTCACCCCTCCACTTT.

The rearrangement links TRBV12-5 to TRBJ1-4; D not certain. The ends were cut back, 6 bases at V and 0 bases at J, with 8 bases in the middle. Germline values: CDR1 LGHNT, CDR2 FRNRAP. This CDR3 has 14 amino acids. DNA for the CDR3: TGTGCTAGTGGCCGACATGCAACTAATGAAAAACTGTTTTTT. As protein: CASGRHATNEKLFF.

This clone was detected only a few times. The V gene is TRBV5-1, the J gene TRBJ2-6; D might be TRBD2 (5 bases). The length of the CDR3 is 18 residues. The V gene lost 0 bases and the J gene lost 0 bases, with 13 bases spanning the gap. In germline, CDR1 is SGHRS, CDR2 YFSETQ. The CDR3 region has the DNA TGCGCCAGCAGCTTGGAGGGAGCCCCGTACTCTGGGGCCAACGTCCTGACTTTC. This sequence encodes CASSLEGAPYSGANVLTF.

This chain connects TRBV7-2 to TRBJ2-2; 9 bases match TRBD2. V shed 1 base, J shed 3 bases, and the junction held 3 bases outside the gene matches. This CDR3 has 16 amino acids. Per the germline V gene, CDR1 is SGHTA and CDR2 is FQGNSA. This CDR3 reads CASSLVSGGYTGELFF. In DNA form, the CDR3 reads TGTGCCAGCAGCTTAGTTAGCGGGGGCTACACCGGGGAGCTGTTTTTT.

This sequence joins TRBV27 and TRBJ1-4, with D hard to call. The V and J ends lost 8 bases and 0 bases respectively, with 10 bases between them. This CDR3 has 14 amino acids. Germline V gene data show CDR1 as MNHEY and CDR2 as SMNVEV (reference sequence). The CDR3 here is CASATVATNEKLFF. CDR3 DNA: TGTGCCAGCGCCACAGTTGCAACTAATGAAAAACTGTTTTTT.

V and J are TRBV19 and TRBJ1-2; D is perhaps TRBD1 (5 bases). This CDR3 contains 15 residues. Germline V gives CDR1 LNHDA, CDR2 SQIVND (reference sequence). The V gene lost 7 bases and the J gene lost 2 bases, with 17 bases spanning the gap. CDR3 in DNA: TGTGCCAGTACTCTCGTGGGGGGAACCAACTATGGCTACACCTTC. Translating gives CASTLVGGTNYGYTF.

V usage is TRBV5-1 and J usage is TRBJ1-3, with D possibly matching TRBD1 (6 bases). Germline assignment: CDR1 SGHRS and CDR2 YFSETQ. V lost 3 bases and J lost 1, with 8 bases in between. This CDR3 is built from 14 residues. Here the CDR3 DNA reads TGCGCCAGCAGCTCTGGGACATCTGGAAACACCATATATTTT. Translation gives CASSSGTSGNTIYF.

In its sample, this clone was seen a few times. This chain links TRBV9 with TRBJ2-1; D uncertain. Germline loops: CDR1 SGDLS, CDR2 YYNGEE. Between the trimmed V and J ends, which lost 4 bases and 7 bases, there was a span of 6 bases. The CDR3 consists of 11 residues. CDR3 protein: CASSSPNEQFF. The CDR3 DNA reads TGTGCCAGCAGCTCCCCTAATGAGCAGTTCTTC. The full variable domain, with the rest looked up from reference TRBV9 and TRBJ2-1, is DSGVTQTPKHLITATGQRVTLRCSPRSGDLSVYWYQQSLDQGLQFLIQYYNGEERAKGNILERFSAQQFPDLHSELNLSSLELGDSALYFCASSSPNEQFFGPGTRLTVL.

The CDR3 spells CAIRAGQGSGTNEKLFF. The CDR3 DNA sequence: TGTGCCATCAGGGCGGGACAGGGAAGTGGGACTAATGAAAAACTGTTTTTT. This chain connects TRBV10-3 to TRBJ1-4; TRBD1 aligns across 9 bases. There are 17 residues in the CDR3. V was clipped by 6 bases and J by 2 bases; unmatched bases: 10. Germline loops: CDR1 ENHRY, CDR2 SYGVKD.

This chain links TRBV5-1 with TRBJ1-4; 8 positions agree with TRBD1. The CDR3 consists of 17 residues. The germline V gene encodes CDR1 SGHRS and CDR2 YFSETQ. Trimming at V came to 4 bases and at J to 0 bases, leaving 8 bases not matched to a gene. CDR3 coding DNA: TGCGCCAGCAGCGGGCGACAGGGGACTGCAACTAATGAAAAACTGTTTTTT. It is translated as CASSGRQGTATNEKLFF.

This chain connects TRBV5-1 to TRBJ1-4; 9 bases line up with TRBD1. Per the germline V gene, CDR1 is SGHRS and CDR2 is YFSETQ. This CDR3 is 15 amino acids long. The V gene end was trimmed by 4 bases and the J gene end by 8 bases; junction bases not matched to a gene: 9. CDR3 sequence reads: CASSAQGALQEKLFF. For the CDR3, the DNA is TGCGCCAGCAGCGCACAGGGGGCGCTTCAAGAAAAACTGTTTTTT.

The chain is built from TRBV7-3 and TRBJ2-2; the match to TRBD1 covers 10 bases. The germline gives CDR1 SGHTA, CDR2 FQGTGA. V lost 8 bases, J lost 4 bases, and 4 bases stayed unmatched. This CDR3 is 14 amino acids long. CDR3 DNA: TGTGCCAGCCAGAGGGACAGGGGCACCGGGGAGCTGTTTTTT. Protein sequence: CASQRDRGTGELFF.

Concerning this clone: Other DNA sequences in the same sample also yield this CDR3. This rearrangement joins TRBV6-6 to TRBJ1-3; D is undetermined. Germline CDR1 reads MNHNY; CDR2 reads SVGAGI (reference sequence). With 4 bases removed from V and 3 bases from J, the gap between germline ends came to 4 bases. CDR3 size: 12 residues. The CDR3 sequence: CASSSLGNTIYF. For the CDR3, the DNA is TGTGCCAGCAGTTCCCTTGGAAACACCATATATTTT.

This clone was counted between two and nine times. V usage is TRBV2 and J usage is TRBJ1-1; 7 bases map to TRBD1. The length of the CDR3 is 14 residues. Trimming took 4 bases from V and 0 from J; bases not matched to a gene: 2. Germline CDR1 is SNHLY and CDR2 is FYNNEI. The CDR3, as DNA: TGTGCCAGCAGTGTGCAGGGGGTGAACACTGAAGCTTTCTTT. It encodes CASSVQGVNTEAFF.

The chain couples TRBV6-5 to TRBJ1-3, with D uncertain. CDR3 size: 14 residues. Trimming shortened V by 8 bases and J by 0 bases, and 11 bases separated the two germline ends. Germline lookup yields CDR1 MNHEY and CDR2 SVGAGI. This CDR3 reads CASQRGPSGNTIYF. CDR3 in DNA: TGTGCCAGCCAGCGAGGCCCCTCTGGAAACACCATATATTTT.

The chain couples TRBV19 to TRBJ2-1, with a tentative D call TRBD1 (5 bases). The CDR3 has 14 amino acids. The germline V and J ends were trimmed by 5 bases and 1 base, with 9 bases remaining between them. Germline CDR1 LNHDA, CDR2 SQIVND (reference sequence). The CDR3 DNA sequence: TGTGCCAGTAGTTTTCAGGGTTCCTACAATGAGCAGTTCTTC. Encoded protein: CASSFQGSYNEQFF.

V and J are TRBV5-1 and TRBJ2-3, with TRBD2 identical over 12 bases. The CDR3 has 14 amino acids. From germline, CDR1 is SGHRS and CDR2 YFSETQ. V was clipped by 4 bases and J by 6 bases; unmatched bases: 3. CDR3 DNA sequence: TGCGCCAGCAGCCTAGCGGGGGGGCCGGATACGCAGTATTTT. Protein sequence: CASSLAGGPDTQYF.

DNA for the CDR3: TGCGCCAGCAGCTTGGACTCTCCCACAGATACGCAGTATTTT. Translation gives CASSLDSPTDTQYF. J is TRBJ2-3 and V is TRBV5-1; no clear D gene. This CDR3 comprises 14 residues. V shed 0 bases and J shed 2 bases, with 7 bases lying between them. The germline V gene has CDR1 SGHRS and CDR2 YFSETQ.

The chain couples TRBV2 to TRBJ2-1; 10 bases align to TRBD2. The CDR3 loop spans 17 amino acids. V lost 8 bases to trimming and J lost 3 bases; unmatched junction nucleotides: 13. The germline V gene has CDR1 SNHLY and CDR2 FYNNEI. This CDR3 reads CASPASGASGSYNEQFF. The CDR3 DNA is TGTGCCAGCCCAGCCTCCGGGGCTAGCGGGAGCTACAATGAGCAGTTCTTC.